This passage covers 24 T cell receptor beta chains from one sample sequenced in a study of Graves' ophthalmopathy and Graves' hyperthyroidism. Scientists amplified the TCR beta CDR3 regions from RNA transcripts. After a first-round RT-PCR with HTBI primers, a second-round multiplex PCR was run. TCRdb reanalysed the multiplex PCR reads using MiXCR and keeps one entry per CDR3 protein. The data hold some 350,000 distinct CDR3 sequences, with about a sixth observed a single time. Input material: peripheral blood. Receptors were obtained from an adult woman with stable Graves' hyperthyroidism.

This clonotype was observed at least ten times. The CDR3 does not close with the conserved phenylalanine or tryptophan, likely indicating a read error. The DNA is left out, because the CDR3 cannot be placed on it with certainty; the CDR3 is given as TCRdb lists it. The genes are TRBV2 and TRBJ2-5. The germline CDR1 and CDR2 sequences are SNHLY and FYNNEI. The CDR3 region is 11 residues in length, termini included. The CDR3: CASSDGFRLQL.

This clonotype showed up just a few times. The CDR3 reads CASSQYGGKENEQYF. CDR3 coding DNA: TGCGCCAGCAGCCAATATGGGGGGAAGGAGAATGAGCAGTACTTC. The chain carries TRBV4-1 and TRBJ2-7; D possibly corresponds to TRBD2 (6 bases). Germline CDR1 is MGHRA and CDR2 is YSYEKL. The V end was cut by 2 bases, the J end by 7 bases, with 18 bases between. The CDR3 length is 15 residues.

Ten or more counts support this clonotype. This chain connects TRBV29-1 to TRBJ1-1, with D unclear. The CDR3 length is 11 residues. V lost 5 bases and J lost 8, with 12 bases in between. The germline gives CDR1 SQVTM, CDR2 ANQGSEA. For the CDR3, the DNA is TGCAGCGTTCGATCGGTCTCCGAAGCTTTCTTT. Amino acids: CSVRSVSEAFF.

This clonotype occurred many times. This chain joins TRBV2 and TRBJ1-6; no definite D call. Trimming stripped 2 bases from V and 5 bases from J, with 7 bases between. The length of the CDR3 is 14 residues. The germline V gene has CDR1 SNHLY and CDR2 FYNNEI. The CDR3 DNA sequence: TGTGCCAGCAGTGAACGGCAAGATAATTCACCCCTCCACTTT. This sequence encodes CASSERQDNSPLHF.

The V gene is TRBV5-1, the J gene TRBJ1-2, with 11 bases fitting TRBD1. The length of the CDR3 is 14 residues. In germline, CDR1 is SGHRS, CDR2 YFSETQ. V shed 4 bases and J 8 bases; nucleotides not matched to a gene: 7. In nucleotides, the CDR3 is TGCGCCAGCAGCGGAGGACAGGGGGCCTGGGGCTACACCTTC. It specifies CASSGGQGAWGYTF. The full variable domain, completed using reference TRBV5-1 and TRBJ1-2, is KAGVTQTPRYLIKTRGQQVTLSCSPISGHRSVSWYQQTPGQGLQFLFEYFSETQRNKGNFPGRFSGRQFSNSRSEMNVSTLELGDSALYLCASSGGQGAWGYTFGSGTRLTVV.

This clonotype came up many times. At one of its ends the junction is not consistent with the germline gene, which may arise from a read error. This chain uses TRBV7-9 with TRBJ1-1; possible D gene TRBD1, 5 bases. The germline V gene has CDR1 SEHNR and CDR2 FQNEAQ (reference sequence). The CDR3 sequence is 15 residues long. For the CDR3, the DNA is TGCGCCAGCAGCCTGGGGGGGACGGTGAACACTGAAGCTTTCTTT. It is translated as CASSLGGTVNTEAFF.

The sample holds many counts of this clonotype. The chain links TRBV28 to TRBJ2-7, with a possible D match to TRBD1 (6 bases). The CDR3 has 12 amino acids. Trimming left V 2 bases short and J 5 bases short, with 7 bases between. The germline gives CDR1 MDHEN, CDR2 SYDVKM. As DNA, the CDR3 is TGTGCCAGCAGTTTAACAGGGAACGAGCAGTACTTC. Protein product: CASSLTGNEQYF.

This clonotype showed up many times. The J gene is TRBJ1-6, the V gene TRBV6-1, with D possibly matching TRBD1 (6 bases). This CDR3 is built from 15 residues. Germline V gives CDR1 MNHNS, CDR2 SASEGT. V was clipped by 6 bases and J by 10 bases, with 19 bases between them. The CDR3 loop reads CASSSSDSLGSPLHF. DNA for the CDR3: TGTGCCAGCAGCAGTTCGGACAGCTTGGGGTCACCCCTCCACTTT.

This clonotype was observed many times. V and J are TRBV12-3 or TRBV12-4 and TRBJ2-2; D is unresolved. V was clipped by 2 bases and J by 8 bases, with 9 bases between them. This CDR3 has 13 amino acids. The CDR3 region is CASSLWDAGELFF. The DNA for the CDR3 is TGTGCCAGCAGTTTATGGGATGCGGGGGAGCTGTTTTTT.

This clonotype was observed many times. The chain links TRBV2 to TRBJ2-7; TRBD1 is a possible D gene (6 bases). The CDR3 contains 12 residues. Trimming stripped 7 bases from V and 4 bases from J, with 11 bases between. Germline CDR1 is SNHLY and CDR2 is FYNNEI. CDR3 DNA sequence: TGTGCCAGCACAACAGGGCTTTACGAGCAGTACTTC. Its protein product is CASTTGLYEQYF.

This clonotype appeared many times. The chain recombines TRBV28 with TRBJ2-5; D remains ambiguous. Germline assignment: CDR1 MDHEN and CDR2 SYDVKM. This CDR3 is built from 13 residues. V lost 6 bases, J lost 0 bases, and 8 bases lay in between. The CDR3, as DNA: TGTGCCAGCAGCCCACACGACCAAGAGACCCAGTACTTC. This encodes CASSPHDQETQYF.

This clonotype was counted at least ten times. The rearrangement links TRBV2 to TRBJ1-5; D is perhaps TRBD1 (5 bases). The length of the CDR3 is 16 residues. Germline-derived CDR1 and CDR2 are SNHLY and FYNNEI. The V gene lost 9 bases and the J gene lost 7 bases, with 25 bases spanning the gap. The CDR3 loop is CASDSRRPGGSQPQHF. CDR3 in DNA: TGTGCCAGTGACTCGCGCCGACCGGGGGGGAGCCAGCCCCAGCATTTT.

This clonotype was counted many times. The rearrangement uses TRBV9 and TRBJ1-1, with 7 positions matching TRBD1. Germline-derived CDR1 and CDR2 are SGDLS and YYNGEE. The CDR3 contains 14 residues. Trimming removed 3 bases from V and 10 bases from J; junction bases left unmatched: 12. DNA for the CDR3: TGTGCCAGCAGCGCCGGGACAGACCCCTTTGGAGCTTTCTTT. Translated: CASSAGTDPFGAFF. Looking up the rest from reference TRBV9 and TRBJ1-1 gives the full variable domain: DSGVTQTPKHLITATGQRVTLRCSPRSGDLSVYWYQQSLDQGLQFLIQYYNGEERAKGNILERFSAQQFPDLHSELNLSSLELGDSALYFCASSAGTDPFGAFFGQGTRLTVV.

This clonotype was counted many times. The chain employs TRBV5-1 and TRBJ1-6; the match to TRBD1 covers 8 bases. The germline gives CDR1 SGHRS, CDR2 YFSETQ. This CDR3 has 15 residues. The V gene end was trimmed by 0 bases and the J gene end by 10 bases; junction bases not matched to a gene: 6. CDR3 nucleotide sequence: TGCGCCAGCAGCTTGGATGCCGGGACAGGATCACCCCTCCACTTT. Its protein is CASSLDAGTGSPLHF. Complete variable domain (other parts from reference TRBV5-1 and TRBJ1-6): KAGVTQTPRYLIKTRGQQVTLSCSPISGHRSVSWYQQTPGQGLQFLFEYFSETQRNKGNFPGRFSGRQFSNSRSEMNVSTLELGDSALYLCASSLDAGTGSPLHFGNGTRLTVT.

This clonotype was found once. The chain uses TRBV24-1 and TRBJ1-1; the D gene is possibly TRBD1 (5 bases). V shed 9 bases and J shed 4 bases, with 17 bases lying between them. CDR3 size: 14 residues. Germline V gene sequence: CDR1 KGHDR, CDR2 SFDVKD. Here the CDR3 DNA reads TGTGCCACCCGCCCCGGGGTCGGGGGCACTGAAGCTTTCTTT. Protein sequence: CATRPGVGGTEAFF.

This clonotype was recorded many times. V and J are TRBV6-2 or TRBV6-3 and TRBJ1-1; the D is unclear. This CDR3 is built from 14 residues. Trimming removed 2 bases at V and 6 bases at J, with 13 bases between. Per the germline V gene, CDR1 is MNHEY and CDR2 is SVGEGT. The CDR3 DNA reads TGTGCCAGCAGTTACCCGACCCGGGTTTCTGAAGCTTTCTTT. Translation: CASSYPTRVSEAFF.

The V gene is TRBV15, the J gene TRBJ1-6; weak D call: TRBD1 (5 bases). V dropped 1 base and J dropped 3 bases, with 13 bases sitting between them. From germline, CDR1 is LNHNV and CDR2 YYDKDF (reference sequence). CDR3 length equals 17 residues. CDR3 residues: CATSRGDSFDYNSPLHF. CDR3 DNA sequence: TGTGCCACCAGCAGAGGAGACAGTTTCGACTATAATTCACCCCTCCACTTT.

At least ten counts were recorded for this clonotype. This rearrangement joins TRBV12-3 or TRBV12-4 to TRBJ2-2; D possibly corresponds to TRBD1 (8 bases). V was clipped by 4 bases and J by 3 bases, with 12 bases between them. CDR3 length: 15 amino acids. As DNA, the CDR3 is TGTGCCAGCAGTTGGACAGGGAGGGACACCGGGGAGCTGTTTTTT. It yields the protein CASSWTGRDTGELFF.

Details on this clonotype: A much larger clone differs from this one at a single base, so this may be a read error. As the CDR3 is not closed by the conserved phenylalanine or tryptophan, this likely results from a read error. The chain combines TRBV28 with TRBJ1-5; D is uncertain. With 10 bases removed from V and 7 bases from J, the gap between germline ends came to 14 bases. Germline values: CDR1 MDHEN, CDR2 SYDVKM. The CDR3 loop spans 12 amino acids. The CDR3 reads CAISVLHQPQHL. In DNA, the CDR3 is TGTGCCATCTCCGTTCTGCACCAGCCCCAGCATCTT.

This clonotype was seen only a few times. The genes are TRBV18 and TRBJ1-6, with TRBD1 identical over 7 bases. V was clipped by 3 bases and J by 14 bases; unmatched bases: 13. The germline V gene encodes CDR1 KGHSH and CDR2 LQKENI. This CDR3 comprises 15 residues. CDR3: CASSPLTGSPGALHF. The CDR3 region has the DNA TGTGCCAGCTCACCCCTGACAGGGTCCCCGGGGGCCCTCCACTTT.

This clonotype has more than one count but fewer than ten. The V and J genes are TRBV7-2 and TRBJ2-2, with D possibly TRBD1 on 6 matching bases. Trimming took off 5 bases at V and 0 bases at J, with 10 bases between the two ends. Germline CDR1 reads SGHTA; CDR2 reads FQGNSA. The CDR3 spans 15 residues. The CDR3 sequence: CASSPGQTNTGELFF. The CDR3 DNA sequence: TGTGCCAGCAGCCCAGGACAGACGAACACCGGGGAGCTGTTTTTT. Drawing the rest from reference TRBV7-2 and TRBJ2-2, the complete variable domain is GAGVSQSPSNKVTEKGKDVELRCDPISGHTALYWYRQSLGQGLEFLIYFQGNSAPDKSGLPSDRFSAERTGGSVSTLTIQRTQQEDSAVYLCASSPGQTNTGELFFGEGSRLTVL.

This clonotype has a handful of counts. This rearrangement joins TRBV18 to TRBJ2-2, with D maybe TRBD1 (6 bases). CDR3 length: 15 residues. The germline CDR1 and CDR2 sequences are KGHSH and LQKENI. Trimming removed 3 bases from V and 5 bases from J, with 13 bases in between. The CDR3 region is CASSPYRDNTGELFF. Written as DNA, the CDR3 is TGTGCCAGCTCACCTTACCGGGACAATACCGGGGAGCTGTTTTTT.

In this sample, this clonotype turned up many times. V usage is TRBV20-1 and J usage is TRBJ2-7, with D perhaps TRBD2 (5 bases). The CDR3 totals 14 residues. Per germline, CDR1 DFQATT and CDR2 SNEGSKA (reference sequence). The V end was cut by 6 bases, the J end by 1 base, with 16 bases between. This chain's CDR3 is CSAMGRVLSYEQYF. CDR3 sequence (DNA): TGCAGTGCGATGGGGAGAGTACTTTCCTACGAGCAGTACTTC.

At least ten counts were recorded for this clonotype. J is TRBJ2-7 and V is TRBV7-9, with D unclear. The germline V gene encodes CDR1 SEHNR and CDR2 FQNEAQ (reference sequence). Trimming pared 4 bases from V and 0 bases from J, leaving 13 bases between. CDR3 length equals 15 residues. For the CDR3, the DNA is TGTGCCAGCAGCTCCGCGTTGGGCATCTCCTACGAGCAGTACTTC. Translated, it gives CASSSALGISYEQYF.